Reported below is one TCR beta chain. It has no known antigen specificity. An end of the junction differs from the germline gene, which may be a read error. This sample was sequenced with an Illumina HiSeq 2500. Quantitative 5'-RACE with molecular barcodes was used to prepare TCR beta libraries. Regarding the original processing steps: A new computational method based on a probabilistic model of VDJ rearrangement was used to identify disease-linked TCR variants. The raw public data were reprocessed by TCRdb itself: fastp quality trimming at Q25, MiXCR clonotype calling, in-frame beta chains only. Entries are consolidated by CDR3 protein sequence, retaining the most common genes and DNA. The V and J calls were determined by TCRdb, not by the authors. The sample table records about 260,000 distinct CDR3 sequences; under 30% of these occur just once. The ten most abundant clones make up approximately 0.61% of the sample.

Taken from the germline V gene, the CDR1 and CDR2 loops are KGHDR and SFDVKD. Spanning cysteine to phenylalanine, the CDR3 consists of 19 amino acids. Here the CDR3 DNA is all that survives: 57 bases in frame from base 1. The entry originates in a study of CD8 T cells in ankylosing spondylitis (dated by TCRdb to the late 2010s). Context from the whole study: The study profiled T cell receptor beta repertoires in healthy donors and ankylosing spondylitis patients to find disease-linked TCR variants. In total, the full study cohort was made up of approximately 99 healthy donors and approximately 27 ankylosing spondylitis patients. Samples of peripheral blood were taken, and for ankylosing spondylitis patients, synovial fluid was collected as well. What the authors observed across the whole study: In peripheral blood, the disease-linked clones were found at relatively low frequencies and had a CD8+ phenotype. Some motif variants had previously been reported in the synovial fluid and blood of reactive arthritis patients, which suggests shared mechanisms of disease initiation. Blood from ankylosing spondylitis patients appeared to be characterized by a TCR beta motif composed of about 8 highly homologous amino acid variants. According to the report, matched synovial fluid samples from ankylosing spondylitis patients were significantly enriched for the disease-linked clones.

Sequenced: blood, either unsorted or a sorted T cell fraction (not recorded which). This TCR was recovered from a male donor with ankylosing spondylitis or in good health (not recorded which). The rearranged segments are TRBV24-1 and TRBJ1-5; matching of 5 bases hints at TRBD1 as the D gene. The nucleotide sequence is TGTGCCACCAGTGAGGGGCCGCGGACGTGGGAAACACGCAATCAGCACCAGCATTTT. It encodes CATSEGPRTWETRNQHQHF.